Listed below are T cell receptor beta chains from one sample, sequenced in a study of shared clonotypes between healthy human individuals. This table comes from immunoSEQ multiplex PCR, and its TCRdb copy is limited to in-frame clones, with some not included. This table has over a million clones, roughly 97% appearing once. Sequencing was carried out using naive CD4+ T cells sorted from blood. The receptor set was obtained from a man under 40 in good health. Both conserved end residues are part of each CDR3. The D gene is left open where the match is weak. Size is omitted from some rows. Given values are once, few, many or a class for expanded clones.

CDR3aa: CASSQPTGRVVEQFF
CDR3nt: TGCGCCAGCAGCCAACCGACAGGGCGAGTTGTTGAGCAGTTCTTC
abundance: NA
v_gene: TRBV4-1
j_gene: TRBJ2-1
d_gene: TRBD1

CDR3aa: CASSADRDPTYEQYF
CDR3nt: TGTGCCAGCAGCGCCGACAGGGACCCTACCTACGAGCAGTACTTC
abundance: NA
v_gene: TRBV2
j_gene: TRBJ2-7
d_gene: TRBD1

CDR3aa: CASSLVSADTQYF
CDR3nt: TGTGCCAGCAGCTTAGTTTCTGCAGATACGCAGTATTTT
abundance: NA
v_gene: TRBV7-8
j_gene: TRBJ2-3
d_gene: NA

CDR3aa: CASSQAGLAYEQYF
CDR3nt: TGTGCCAGCAGCCAAGCGGGACTAGCCTACGAGCAGTACTTC
abundance: NA
v_gene: TRBV14
j_gene: TRBJ2-7
d_gene: TRBD2

CDR3aa: CASTELGGSTIYF
CDR3nt: TGTGCCAGCACCGAACTAGGGGGTAGCACCATATATTTT
abundance: few
v_gene: TRBV7-2
j_gene: TRBJ1-3
d_gene: NA

CDR3aa: CASGTFSYEQYF
CDR3nt: TGTGCCAGCGGGACTTTTTCCTACGAGCAGTACTTC
abundance: NA
v_gene: TRBV28
j_gene: TRBJ2-7
d_gene: NA

CDR3aa: CATSRDFAGATAGANVLTF
CDR3nt: TGTGCCACCAGCAGAGATTTTGCGGGAGCGACGGCTGGGGCCAACGTCCTGACTTTC
abundance: NA
v_gene: TRBV15
j_gene: TRBJ2-6
d_gene: TRBD2

CDR3aa: CASSAGLEPQHF
CDR3nt: TGCGCCAGCAGTGCCGGGCTTGAGCCCCAGCATTTT
abundance: NA
v_gene: TRBV10-1
j_gene: TRBJ1-5
d_gene: NA

CDR3aa: CASSPQGSTGPQHF
CDR3nt: TGTGCCAGCTCACCGCAGGGGTCCACGGGTCCCCAGCATTTT
abundance: NA
v_gene: TRBV18
j_gene: TRBJ1-5
d_gene: NA

CDR3aa: CASSWTIYEQYF
CDR3nt: TGTGCCAGCAGTTGGACTATTTACGAGCAGTACTTC
abundance: NA
v_gene: TRBV2
j_gene: TRBJ2-7
d_gene: NA

CDR3aa: CASSLSILPGGGETQYF
CDR3nt: TGTGCCAGCAGCCTAAGTATTTTGCCGGGAGGAGGGGAGACCCAGTACTTC
abundance: NA
v_gene: TRBV7-2
j_gene: TRBJ2-5
d_gene: TRBD2